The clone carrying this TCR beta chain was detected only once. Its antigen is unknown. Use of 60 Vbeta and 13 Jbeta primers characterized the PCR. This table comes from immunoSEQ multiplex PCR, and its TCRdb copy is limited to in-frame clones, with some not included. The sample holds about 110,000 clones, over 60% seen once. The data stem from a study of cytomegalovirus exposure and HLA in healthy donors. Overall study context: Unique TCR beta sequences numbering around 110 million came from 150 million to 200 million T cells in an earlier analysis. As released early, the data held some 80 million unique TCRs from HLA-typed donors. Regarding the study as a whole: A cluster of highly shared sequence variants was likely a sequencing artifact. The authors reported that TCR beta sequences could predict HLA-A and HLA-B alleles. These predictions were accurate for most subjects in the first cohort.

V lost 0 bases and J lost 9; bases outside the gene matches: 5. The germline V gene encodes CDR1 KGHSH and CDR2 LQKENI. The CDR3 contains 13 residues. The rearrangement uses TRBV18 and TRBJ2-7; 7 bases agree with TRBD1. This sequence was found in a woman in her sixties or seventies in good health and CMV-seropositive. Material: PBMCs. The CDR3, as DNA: TGTGCCAGCTCACCACCCTTTACAGGGGTGCAGTACTTC. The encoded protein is CASSPPFTGVQYF. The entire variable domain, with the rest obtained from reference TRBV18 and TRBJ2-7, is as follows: NAGVMQNPRHLVRRRGQEARLRCSPMKGHSHVYWYRQLPEEGLKFMVYLQKENIIDESGMPKERFSAEFPKEGPSILRIQQVVRGDSAAYFCASSPPFTGVQYFGPGTRLTVT.